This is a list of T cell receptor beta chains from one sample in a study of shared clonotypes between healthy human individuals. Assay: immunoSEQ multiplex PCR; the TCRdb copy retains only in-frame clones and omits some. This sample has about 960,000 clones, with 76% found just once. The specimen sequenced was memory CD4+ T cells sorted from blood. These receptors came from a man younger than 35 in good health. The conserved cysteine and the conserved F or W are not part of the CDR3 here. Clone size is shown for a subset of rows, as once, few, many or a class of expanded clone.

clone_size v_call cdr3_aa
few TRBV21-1 ASSKVRCSRTHETDTQY
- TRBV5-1 ASSTGGSSHNEKLF
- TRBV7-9 ASSLGLRDYEQY
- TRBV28 ASRGRDRPTDTQY
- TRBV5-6 ASSLIAGRGGQETQY
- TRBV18 ASSPGNGAEKLF
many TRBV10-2 ASGGTTGTDTQY
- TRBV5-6 ASSSRGNNSPLH
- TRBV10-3 AISESVVLAKNIQY
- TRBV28 ASSLATRENGYT
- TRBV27 ASSPMDGTYEQY
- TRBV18 ASSGVEETYEQY
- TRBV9 ASSEGQGAETQY
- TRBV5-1 ASSLGPGGFSSYEQY
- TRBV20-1 SARGEVDQY
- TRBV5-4 ASSPSGPGLEQY
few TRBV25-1 ASSDGLDYGYT
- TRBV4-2 ASSQIQGFASGNQPQH
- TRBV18 ASSFPGLDYNEQF
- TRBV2 ASSQQTTSGNTIY
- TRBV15 ATSSGSSRGSGNTIY
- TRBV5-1 ASSLKSGSPGELF
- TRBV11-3 ASSQRSADTQY
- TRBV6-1 ASRGQGRTEAF
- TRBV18 ASSRSRDTTYEQY
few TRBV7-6 ASSPQLPRGNEQY
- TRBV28 ASSLAGSNEKLF
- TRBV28 ASSPPGATNEKLF
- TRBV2 ASRVNQIDNEQF
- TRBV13 ASSLRGTGAYEQY
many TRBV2 ASIFWTEAF
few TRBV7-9 ASSSRDTGTQY
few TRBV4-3 ASSQEIVRDYLIYEQY
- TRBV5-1 ASSSDGVNQPQH
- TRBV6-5 ASSFGLAGGSQGQF
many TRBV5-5 ASRVDGGPKAGELF
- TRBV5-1 ASSLGRTGANSPLH
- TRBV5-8 ASSVGPLSSYEQY
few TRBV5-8 ASSFATDSSGSTDTQY
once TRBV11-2 ASSSQGAGEKLF
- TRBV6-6 ASSLTGEAF
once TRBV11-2 ASSLDTGGRGYT
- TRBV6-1 ASQGGTANSPLH
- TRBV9 ASSVGPGGSYEQY
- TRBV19 ASSPRDRIYEQY
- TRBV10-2 ASLWEAGELF
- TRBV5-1 ASSFRGAHYEQY
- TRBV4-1 ASSQAMKHTQETQY
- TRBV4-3 ASSQDQSLGDTQY
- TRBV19 ASSSDRGNQPQH
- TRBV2 ASSRQGINYEQY
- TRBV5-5 ASRLKTGASTGELF
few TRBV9 ASSVEGQRTPLH
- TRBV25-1 ASSAGFEQY
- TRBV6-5 ASSYRQGNYGYT